Presented here are 31 T cell receptor beta chains from one specimen sequenced in a study of CD8 T cells in ankylosing spondylitis. Study-level findings and limits: Made up of under 10 highly homologous variants, a TCR beta motif appeared characteristic of ankylosing spondylitis blood.

The antigens of these receptors remain unknown. TCRdb ran MiXCR on the 5' RACE reads and lists one entry per CDR3 protein. The repertoire consists of under 450,000 distinct CDR3 sequences, with 17% occurring once and the leading ten covering approximately 0.93%. Sequencing was done on a sample of blood, either unsorted or a sorted T cell fraction (not recorded which). These TCRs come from a male donor with ankylosing spondylitis.

The chain combines TRBV9 with TRBJ2-3, with D unclear. In germline, CDR1 is SGDLS, CDR2 YYNGEE. The germline V and J ends were trimmed by 3 bases and 2 bases, with 16 bases remaining between them. This CDR3 region has 16 residues. CDR3 in amino acids: CASSGRRVDPTDTQYF. CDR3 bases: TGTGCCAGCAGCGGCCGCCGGGTGGACCCCACAGATACGCAGTATTTT.

This clonotype was detected many times. The chain couples TRBV9 to TRBJ2-2; D is unclear. The V end lost 1 base, the J end lost 6 bases, and 10 bases lay between the germline ends. Germline V gene lookup returns CDR1 SGDLS and CDR2 YYNGEE. The CDR3 spans 14 residues. The CDR3: CASSVRLVSGELFF. DNA for the CDR3: TGTGCCAGCAGCGTACGACTGGTCTCCGGGGAGCTGTTTTTT.

The chain couples TRBV19 to TRBJ2-1; D possibly uses TRBD1 or TRBD2 (5 bases each). The CDR3 extends over 15 amino acids. V was trimmed by 4 bases and J by 4 bases, leaving 14 bases between them. Germline CDR1 LNHDA, CDR2 SQIVND (reference sequence). CDR3 in DNA: TGTGCCAGTAGTAGCCCCTCGGGACGGTACAATGAGCAGTTCTTC. Translating gives CASSSPSGRYNEQFF.

The chain is built from TRBV12-3 or TRBV12-4 and TRBJ2-1; 9 nucleotides match TRBD2. The CDR3 sequence is 14 residues long. V dropped 4 bases and J dropped 8; count of bases not matched to a gene: 6. The CDR3 loop reads CASSSGLARHEQFF. CDR3 nucleotides: TGTGCCAGCAGTTCCGGACTAGCGAGACATGAGCAGTTCTTC.

The rearrangement joins TRBV7-2 to TRBJ1-4, with D perhaps TRBD1 (5 bases). CDR3 length: 16 amino acids. V shed 6 bases and J shed 7 bases, with 21 bases lying between them. Germline CDR1 and CDR2: SGHTA and FQGNSA. This CDR3 is CASSRPQGIFGEKLFF. The CDR3 DNA is TGTGCCAGCAGTCGCCCGCAGGGAATCTTTGGTGAAAAACTGTTTTTT.

This chain links TRBV20-1 with TRBJ1-6, with D possibly matching TRBD1 (5 bases). Trimming left V 6 bases short and J 8 bases short, with 29 bases between. Germline V gives CDR1 DFQATT, CDR2 SNEGSKA (reference sequence). The CDR3 consists of 18 residues. The CDR3 reads CSALRPGPKEFRHSPLHF. CDR3 nucleotides: TGCAGTGCCCTTAGACCGGGACCGAAGGAATTTAGGCATTCACCCCTCCACTTT.

This clonotype was observed a handful of times. The chain links TRBV20-1 to TRBJ2-7, with D perhaps TRBD1 (5 bases). The germline V and J ends were trimmed by 3 bases and 9 bases, with 15 bases remaining between them. Germline lookup yields CDR1 DFQATT and CDR2 SNEGSKA (reference sequence). The CDR3 contains 12 residues. In DNA, the CDR3 is TGCAGTGCTAGGAAGGACACTGTAGGGCAGTACTTC. As protein: CSARKDTVGQYF.

In its sample, this clonotype was seen a few times. The chain is built from TRBV20-1 and TRBJ1-4, with D maybe TRBD1 (6 bases). This CDR3 is built from 12 residues. The germline CDR1 and CDR2 sequences are DFQATT and SNEGSKA (reference sequence). CDR3 nucleotides: TGCAGCGTCGAGGGAGGGGGGGAAAAACTGTTTTTT. It specifies CSVEGGGEKLFF.

The V gene is TRBV7-8, the J gene TRBJ2-7; D gene ambiguous. This CDR3 has 16 amino acids. The germline CDR1 and CDR2 sequences are SGHVS and FQNEAQ. Trimming left V 0 bases short and J 0 bases short, with 12 bases between. The CDR3 bases are TGTGCCAGCAGCTTAGCAGGGTTGAGTGCCTCCTACGAGCAGTACTTC. Its translation is CASSLAGLSASYEQYF.

The CDR3 loop reads CASTLAGEYEQYF. CDR3 nucleotides: TGTGCCAGCACCCTAGCGGGAGAGTACGAGCAGTACTTC. This chain links TRBV6-1 with TRBJ2-7, with TRBD2 matching 10 bases. Germline loops: CDR1 MNHNS, CDR2 SASEGT. With 7 bases clipped from V and 4 bases from J, the junction kept 4 bases outside the gene matches. There are 13 residues in the CDR3.

The sample holds a few counts of this clonotype. This chain joins TRBV24-1 and TRBJ1-1; no definite D call. The CDR3 totals 13 residues. The germline gives CDR1 KGHDR, CDR2 SFDVKD. Trimming shortened V by 8 bases and J by 1 base, and 10 bases separated the two germline ends. CDR3 protein: CATKGRRNTEAFF. DNA of the CDR3: TGTGCCACCAAGGGCAGGAGGAACACTGAAGCTTTCTTT.

The CDR3 DNA sequence: TGTGCTAGTGCAGATCGAGGCGGGAGCACAGATACGCAGTATTTT. It codes for CASADRGGSTDTQYF. This chain joins TRBV12-5 and TRBJ2-3, with D tentatively TRBD2 (5 bases). V lost 7 bases, J lost 0 bases, and 14 bases lay in between. The CDR3 loop spans 15 amino acids. CDR1 is LGHNT, CDR2 FRNRAP, per germline.

The chain carries TRBV27 and TRBJ1-1; a weak D match, TRBD1 (5 bases). The V gene's germline CDR1 is MNHEY and CDR2 SMNVEV (reference sequence). V was trimmed by 5 bases and J by 1 base, leaving 14 bases between them. CDR3 length equals 15 residues. The DNA for the CDR3 is TGTGCCAGCAGTCCGTTGGGGGATGAGAACACTGAAGCTTTCTTT. It is translated as CASSPLGDENTEAFF.

This clonotype was counted only a few times. The V gene is TRBV11-2, the J gene TRBJ2-3; 8 positions match TRBD2. Per the germline V gene, CDR1 is SGHAT and CDR2 is FQNNGV. The J segment lost 4 bases and the V segment lost 5 bases, leaving 17 bases of the junction unmatched. The CDR3 totals 18 residues. This CDR3 is CASSPPGVAGPRADTQYF. CDR3 nucleotide sequence: TGTGCCAGCAGCCCACCTGGGGTAGCGGGGCCCCGTGCAGATACGCAGTATTTT.

This clonotype was detected ten times or more. CDR3 amino acids: CSVGAGNQPQHF. CDR3 in DNA: TGCAGCGTTGGAGCTGGGAATCAGCCCCAGCATTTT. This chain joins TRBV29-1 and TRBJ1-5; D not resolved. The V end lost 4 bases, the J end lost 4 bases, and 8 bases lay between the germline ends. CDR3 size: 12 residues. The germline CDR1 and CDR2 sequences are SQVTM and ANQGSEA. Together with reference TRBV29-1 and TRBJ1-5, the CDR3 gives the full variable domain: SAVISQKPSRDICQRGTSLTIQCQVDSQVTMMFWYRQQPGQSLTLIATANQGSEATYESGFVIDKFPISRPNLTFSTLTVSNMSPEDSSIYLCSVGAGNQPQHFGDGTRLSIL.

This clonotype has a count of ten or more. CDR3 in amino acids: CASTDGGLSSYNEQFF. In nucleotides, the CDR3 is TGTGCCAGCACTGATGGGGGTTTGAGCTCCTACAATGAGCAGTTCTTC. The chain has TRBV2 and TRBJ2-1; either TRBD1 or TRBD2 may fit D (5 bases each). V lost 7 bases and J 0 bases, leaving 16 bases between the germline ends. Germline V gene data show CDR1 as SNHLY and CDR2 as FYNNEI. This CDR3 has 16 amino acids.

This clonotype turned up a few times. V gene TRBV5-5 combines with J gene TRBJ1-2, with TRBD1 matching 7 bases. From germline, CDR1 is SGHKS and CDR2 YYEKEE (reference sequence). J gave up 2 bases and V 0 bases, and 4 bases lay outside the gene matches. This CDR3 has 15 amino acids. CDR3 in amino acids: CASSLEGRGNYGYTF. The CDR3 DNA reads as TGTGCCAGCAGCTTGGAGGGCAGGGGGAACTATGGCTACACCTTC.

This clonotype was detected only a few times. Here the CDR3 reads CASSFRRGTGYTF. The CDR3, as DNA: TGTGCCAGCAGTTTTCGCAGGGGTACGGGCTACACCTTC. The gene calls are TRBV28 and TRBJ1-2, with a weak D call TRBD1 (6 bases). V lost 3 bases, J lost 8 bases, and 13 bases lay in between. The V gene's germline CDR1 is MDHEN and CDR2 SYDVKM. The CDR3 runs 13 residues.

This clonotype was counted at least ten times. The chain employs TRBV28 and TRBJ2-2, with TRBD2 as a possible D gene (5 bases). The germline gives CDR1 MDHEN, CDR2 SYDVKM. V was clipped by 6 bases and J by 1 base, with 15 bases between them. The CDR3 spans 16 residues. CDR3 in amino acids: CASRQQTTLNTGELFF. The CDR3 DNA follows: TGTGCCAGCAGACAACAGACTACTCTGAACACCGGGGAGCTGTTTTTT.

This clonotype has a single count. The J gene is TRBJ1-1, the V gene TRBV5-4; 9 bases are shared with TRBD1. Trimming at V came to 4 bases and at J to 2 bases, leaving 9 bases not matched to a gene. The CDR3 extends over 16 amino acids. Germline CDR1 SGHNT, CDR2 YYREEE (reference sequence). The CDR3 coding sequence is TGTGCCAGCAGCCCCCTGGACAGGGGTCTCAACACTGAAGCTTTCTTT. Amino acid sequence: CASSPLDRGLNTEAFF. Supplemented by reference TRBV5-4 and TRBJ1-1, the full variable domain reads ETGVTQSPTHLIKTRGQQVTLRCSSQSGHNTVSWYQQALGQGPQFIFQYYREEENGRGNFPPRFSGLQFPNYSSELNVNALELDDSALYLCASSPLDRGLNTEAFFGQGTRLTVV.

At least ten counts were recorded for this clonotype. The genes are TRBV20-1 and TRBJ1-1; TRBD1 matches at 8 bases. This CDR3 contains 13 residues. Germline CDR1 reads DFQATT; CDR2 reads SNEGSKA (reference sequence). The V gene end was trimmed by 0 bases and the J gene end by 7 bases; junction bases not matched to a gene: 4. CDR3 loop: CSARDGQGHEAFF. In DNA, the CDR3 is TGCAGTGCTAGAGACGGACAGGGCCATGAAGCTTTCTTT.

This clonotype has only a few counts. This chain joins TRBV2 and TRBJ2-1, with TRBD2 identical over 7 bases. CDR1 SNHLY and CDR2 FYNNEI come from the germline V gene. This CDR3 region has 14 residues. V lost 7 bases to trimming and J lost 5 bases; unmatched junction nucleotides: 8. The DNA for the CDR3 is TGTGCCAGCACCAGGGAGGGATATAACAATGAGCAGTTCTTC. Its translation is CASTREGYNNEQFF. Complete variable domain (other parts from reference TRBV2 and TRBJ2-1): EPEVTQTPSHQVTQMGQEVILRCVPISNHLYFYWYRQILGQKVEFLVSFYNNEISEKSEIFDDQFSVERPDGSNFTLKIRSTKLEDSAMYFCASTREGYNNEQFFGPGTRLTVL.

This clonotype was seen only a few times. The chain carries TRBV6-5 and TRBJ2-3; D gene unclear. Deletions cut 2 bases from V and 6 bases from J, with 12 bases between. The germline CDR1 and CDR2 sequences are MNHEY and SVGAGI. The CDR3 extends over 14 amino acids. This chain's CDR3 is CASSYESVKDTQYF. The CDR3 DNA reads TGTGCCAGCAGTTACGAGTCCGTTAAGGATACGCAGTATTTT.

The rearrangement links TRBV9 to TRBJ2-6; D gene ambiguous. CDR3 length equals 15 residues. CDR1 and CDR2 (germline): SGDLS, YYNGEE. V lost 6 bases and J 0 bases, leaving 10 bases between the germline ends. This CDR3 is CASTQYYSGANVLTF. CDR3 DNA sequence: TGTGCCAGCACGCAGTACTACTCTGGGGCCAACGTCCTGACTTTC.

This chain uses TRBV20-1 with TRBJ2-7; D is possibly TRBD2 (6 bases). The germline V and J ends were trimmed by 2 bases and 2 bases, with 13 bases remaining between them. The CDR3 has 14 residues. Per the germline V gene, CDR1 is DFQATT and CDR2 is SNEGSKA (reference sequence). Here the CDR3 reads CSARRREPPYEQYF. CDR3 coding DNA: TGCAGTGCTAGAAGGAGGGAACCACCCTACGAGCAGTACTTC.

A few counts support this clonotype. This sequence joins TRBV9 and TRBJ2-1; D not resolved. V was trimmed by 3 bases and J by 7 bases, leaving 11 bases between them. There are 13 residues in the CDR3. The V gene's germline CDR1 is SGDLS and CDR2 YYNGEE. The CDR3 DNA reads TGTGCCAGCAGCGGGATTAGGGCGAATGAGCAGTTCTTC. Its translation: CASSGIRANEQFF.

This clonotype was counted a few times. V gene TRBV7-3 combines with J gene TRBJ2-1; the D is unclear. Trimming left V 5 bases short and J 0 bases short, with 11 bases between. The germline CDR1 and CDR2 sequences are SGHTA and FQGTGA. The CDR3 runs 15 residues. In nucleotides, the CDR3 is TGTGCCAGCAGCCCGGACCCTAGCTCCTACAATGAGCAGTTCTTC. It is translated as CASSPDPSSYNEQFF.

This clonotype was picked up a small number of times. The chain has TRBV20-1 and TRBJ1-5, with D maybe TRBD1 (5 bases). Trimming removed 1 base at V and 7 bases at J, with 14 bases between. This CDR3 has 14 residues. Germline V gives CDR1 DFQATT, CDR2 SNEGSKA (reference sequence). For the CDR3, the DNA is TGCAGTGCTAGAGGCTGGGGGGGTGGCCAGCCCCAGCATTTT. Translated: CSARGWGGGQPQHF.

This clonotype was seen repeatedly, ten times or more. The gene calls are TRBV12-3 or TRBV12-4 and TRBJ2-7, with 9 bases lining up with TRBD1. The CDR3 is made up of 12 amino acids. With V trimmed by 6 bases and J by 6 bases, 3 bases remained unmatched. The CDR3 sequence is CASRPGQGEQYF. The CDR3, as DNA: TGTGCCAGCAGACCGGGACAGGGCGAGCAGTACTTC.

This clonotype was counted at least ten times. The chain joins TRBV5-1 to TRBJ2-1; D is undetermined. This CDR3 comprises 14 residues. Trimming shortened V by 0 bases and J by 5 bases, and 9 bases separated the two germline ends. Germline lookup yields CDR1 SGHRS and CDR2 YFSETQ. CDR3 bases: TGCGCCAGCAGCTTGGGGTTTTGGGACAATGAGCAGTTCTTC. Protein sequence: CASSLGFWDNEQFF.

In this sample, this clonotype turned up a few times. The CDR3 here is CASSEQGSNTEAFF. The CDR3 DNA follows: TGCGCCAGCAGCGAACAGGGGTCGAACACTGAAGCTTTCTTT. This chain connects TRBV5-1 to TRBJ1-1; 7 bases fit TRBD1. J lost 1 base, V lost 4 bases, and 4 bases had no gene match. The CDR3 spans 14 residues. Germline CDR1 is SGHRS and CDR2 is YFSETQ.